The next 10 T cell receptor beta chains were all read from a single sample in a study of cytomegalovirus exposure and HLA in healthy donors. It was with 60 Vbeta and 13 Jbeta primers that the PCR ran. Sequenced by immunoSEQ multiplex PCR; TCRdb stores in-frame clones only, minus some. The sample has under 200,000 clones, roughly 75% seen once. Sequencing input: PBMCs. The receptors derive from a man aged 40-49 years in good health and CMV-seronegative.

This clone turned up a few times. V and J are TRBV4-1 and TRBJ1-1; 7 bases line up with TRBD1. The V and J ends lost 6 bases and 7 bases, in that order; junction bases with no gene match: 5. CDR1 MGHRA and CDR2 YSYEKL come from the germline V gene. This CDR3 is built from 12 residues. Written as DNA, the CDR3 is TGCGCCAGCAGTCGGGGACAGTTTGAAGCTTTCTTT. This gives the protein CASSRGQFEAFF.

The gene calls are TRBV25-1 and TRBJ2-5, with 10 bases that match TRBD1. The CDR3 consists of 16 residues. The J segment lost 3 bases and the V segment lost 4 bases, leaving 8 bases of the junction unmatched. In germline, CDR1 is MGHDK, CDR2 SYGVNS. CDR3 sequence reads: CASSGVGQGFEETQYF. DNA of the CDR3: TGTGCCAGCAGTGGGGTGGGACAGGGGTTCGAAGAGACCCAGTACTTC.

A few counts support this clone. This chain joins TRBV27 and TRBJ1-2; TRBD1 matches 9 bases. CDR1 is MNHEY, CDR2 SMNVEV, per germline (reference sequence). There are 15 residues in the CDR3. With V trimmed by 2 bases and J by 4 bases, 5 bases remained unmatched. The CDR3 is CASSLTGQGSYGYTF. CDR3 bases: TGTGCCAGCAGTTTAACAGGACAGGGGAGCTATGGCTACACCTTC.

The rearrangement links TRBV6-1 to TRBJ2-3, with 12 bases that match TRBD2. CDR1 and CDR2 (germline): MNHNS, SASEGT. The CDR3 consists of 21 residues. Germline trimming cut 0 bases from V and 3 bases from J; bases unmatched to any gene: 16. CDR3 nucleotide sequence: TGTGCCAGCAGTGAAGCCCCTAGCGGGGGGGCTATGGTCGGGCTGACAGATACGCAGTATTTT. The encoded protein is CASSEAPSGGAMVGLTDTQYF.

The rearrangement uses TRBV7-2 and TRBJ2-7; 7 positions match TRBD2. J was trimmed by 3 bases and V by 2 bases; bases with no gene match: 4. From germline, CDR1 is SGHTA and CDR2 FQGNSA. The CDR3 extends over 14 amino acids. CDR3 bases: TGTGCCAGCAGCTTAATGGGCGGGAGCTACGAGCAGTACTTC. It yields the protein CASSLMGGSYEQYF.

This chain connects TRBV18 to TRBJ2-7; D uncertain. Per germline, CDR1 KGHSH and CDR2 LQKENI. V gave up 3 bases and J gave up 4 bases, with 13 bases separating them. The CDR3 is 14 residues long. This CDR3 is CASSPARRIYEQYF. In DNA, the CDR3 is TGTGCCAGCTCACCTGCGCGGAGAATATACGAGCAGTACTTC. The complete variable domain, with remaining parts taken from reference TRBV18 and TRBJ2-7, reads NAGVMQNPRHLVRRRGQEARLRCSPMKGHSHVYWYRQLPEEGLKFMVYLQKENIIDESGMPKERFSAEFPKEGPSILRIQQVVRGDSAAYFCASSPARRIYEQYFGPGTRLTVT.

The rearrangement uses TRBV13 and TRBJ2-1, with 12 bases aligning to TRBD2. CDR1 is PRHDT and CDR2 is FYEKMQ in the germline V gene (reference sequence). The CDR3 is made up of 19 amino acids. V dropped 7 bases and J dropped 3; count of bases not matched to a gene: 16. CDR3 sequence: CASTLKLAGGPAYYNEQFF. Written as DNA, the CDR3 is TGTGCCAGCACCCTAAAACTAGCGGGAGGTCCAGCCTACTACAATGAGCAGTTCTTC.

The chain combines TRBV25-1 with TRBJ1-3; the D gene is possibly TRBD1 (6 bases). CDR1 MGHDK and CDR2 SYGVNS come from the germline V gene. Trimming shortened V by 1 base and J by 9 bases, and 16 bases separated the two germline ends. The CDR3 loop spans 15 amino acids. The CDR3 loop is CASSEWGGQDRTIYF. The CDR3 DNA is TGTGCCAGCAGTGAATGGGGGGGGCAGGATCGCACCATATATTTT.

The chain uses TRBV19 and TRBJ1-1; perhaps TRBD1 as D (5 bases). Trimming cost V 5 bases and J 0 bases, with 16 bases left between them. CDR1 is LNHDA, CDR2 SQIVND, per germline (reference sequence). CDR3 length: 16 amino acids. The chain's CDR3 is CASSPSGDLMNTEAFF. In nucleotides, the CDR3 is TGTGCCAGTAGTCCCTCGGGGGACCTCATGAACACTGAAGCTTTCTTT.

V and J are TRBV5-8 and TRBJ2-5; a possible D gene is TRBD2 (5 bases). The V gene's germline CDR1 is SGHTS and CDR2 YDEGEE. The CDR3 covers 16 residues. V was pared by 0 bases and J by 3 bases, with 15 bases between. The CDR3, as DNA: TGTGCCAGCAGCTTGGGTAGCGCCCAATTCGAAGAGACCCAGTACTTC. Translated, it gives CASSLGSAQFEETQYF.